Below, one T cell receptor (beta chain) is given with its context. Its antigen is not identified. These data originate in a study of CD8+ T cells in alopecia areata. Findings of the study overall: Alopecia totalis/universalis scalp especially showed more expanded CD8+ clones than normal scalp. Normal-skin resident alphabeta T cells also appear among scalp sample sequences.

CDR1 is LGHNA and CDR2 is YNFKEQ in the germline V gene. The J segment lost 0 bases and the V segment lost 4 bases, leaving 10 bases of the junction unmatched. The CDR3 runs to 17 residues. In each case, RNA was isolated and then reverse transcribed into cDNA as the sequencing template. TCRdb keeps only in-frame clones here, not all; method: immunoSEQ multiplex PCR. The data hold some 180,000 clones, with roughly three fifths observed a single time. The authors sorted CD4+ and CD8+ T cells from PBMCs. The sample comprised CD8+ T cells sorted from blood. The V and J genes are TRBV4-2 and TRBJ1-1, with 8 bases identical to TRBD1. The receptor's source is a human donor in good health. The CDR3 here is CASSLERQGPMNTEAFF. CDR3 DNA sequence: TGTGCCAGCAGCCTTGAACGACAGGGGCCAATGAACACTGAAGCTTTCTTT.